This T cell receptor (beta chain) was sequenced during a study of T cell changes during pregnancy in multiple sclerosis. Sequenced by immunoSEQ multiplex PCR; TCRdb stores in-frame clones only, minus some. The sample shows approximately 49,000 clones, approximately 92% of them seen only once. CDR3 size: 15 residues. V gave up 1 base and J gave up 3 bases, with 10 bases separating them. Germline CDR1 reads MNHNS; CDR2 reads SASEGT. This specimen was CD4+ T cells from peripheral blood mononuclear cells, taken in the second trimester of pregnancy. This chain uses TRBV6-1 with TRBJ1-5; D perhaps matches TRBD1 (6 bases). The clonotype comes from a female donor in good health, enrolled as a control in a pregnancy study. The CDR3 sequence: CASSEGGQVNQPQHF. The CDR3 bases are TGTGCCAGCAGTGAAGGGGGGCAGGTCAATCAGCCCCAGCATTTT.